This TCR beta chain was obtained from a study of blood T cell repertoires in COVID-19. V shed 6 bases, J shed 7 bases, and the junction held 6 bases outside the gene matches. From germline, CDR1 is SQVTM and CDR2 ANQGSEA. The CDR3 sequence is 12 residues long. Using immunoSEQ multiplex PCR, the repertoire was profiled, and TCRdb retains in-frame clones only, with some absent. The sample holds around 140,000 clones, approximately 90% seen once. Specimen: peripheral blood. The origin of this receptor is a man between 65 and 85 years old with active COVID-19. The chain recombines TRBV29-1 with TRBJ1-5; 7 positions match TRBD1. In DNA form, the CDR3 reads TGCAGCGTCCGAACAGGGGCGCAGCCCCAGCATTTT. Protein sequence: CSVRTGAQPQHF. The complete variable domain, with remaining parts taken from reference TRBV29-1 and TRBJ1-5, reads SAVISQKPSRDICQRGTSLTIQCQVDSQVTMMFWYRQQPGQSLTLIATANQGSEATYESGFVIDKFPISRPNLTFSTLTVSNMSPEDSSIYLCSVRTGAQPQHFGDGTRLSIL.